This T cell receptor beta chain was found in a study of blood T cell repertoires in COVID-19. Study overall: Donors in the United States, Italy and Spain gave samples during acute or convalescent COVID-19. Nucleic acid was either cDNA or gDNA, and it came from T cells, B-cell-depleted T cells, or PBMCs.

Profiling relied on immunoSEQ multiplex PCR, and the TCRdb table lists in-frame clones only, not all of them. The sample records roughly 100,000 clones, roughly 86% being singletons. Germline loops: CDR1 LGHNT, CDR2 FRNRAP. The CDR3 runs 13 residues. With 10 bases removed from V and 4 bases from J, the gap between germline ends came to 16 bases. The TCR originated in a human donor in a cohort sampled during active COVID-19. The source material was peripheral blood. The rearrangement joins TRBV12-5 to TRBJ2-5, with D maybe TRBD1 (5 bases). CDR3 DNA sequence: TGTGCTATCTCTCGGACATTTCTAGAGACCCAGTACTTC. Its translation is CAISRTFLETQYF.